The 22 T cell receptor beta chains reported below all come from one sample, sequenced in a study of siplizumab effects on memory and regulatory T cells. The data were produced by immunoSEQ multiplex PCR, yet TCRdb's version contains in-frame clones alone and is incomplete. Of 97,000 or so clones listed, roughly 92% are singletons. Sequenced material: CD4+ T cells sorted from blood. Every receptor here comes from a human donor in good health.

This sequence joins TRBV27 and TRBJ2-1, with a tentative D call TRBD2 (7 bases). The length of the CDR3 is 14 residues. Germline loops: CDR1 MNHEY, CDR2 SMNVEV (reference sequence). Trimming removed 5 bases at V and 9 bases at J, with 17 bases between. The CDR3 DNA sequence: TGTGCCAGCAGTGGGGGGGCAGTCATCACTGAGCAGTTCTTC. Protein: CASSGGAVITEQFF.

The chain employs TRBV30 and TRBJ1-3, with D uncertain. Trimming removed 1 base at V and 0 bases at J, with 7 bases between. The CDR3 runs to 14 residues. From germline, CDR1 is GTSNPN and CDR2 SVGIG (reference sequence). CDR3 sequence: CAWSDHISGNTIYF. The CDR3 coding sequence is TGTGCCTGGAGTGATCATATCTCTGGAAACACCATATATTTT.

The rearrangement joins TRBV18 to TRBJ1-1; D is possibly TRBD1 (6 bases). The CDR3 sequence is 14 residues long. V was pared by 3 bases and J by 3 bases, with 11 bases between. Germline V gives CDR1 KGHSH, CDR2 LQKENI. The CDR3 DNA follows: TGTGCCAGCTCACCCAGGGGCGCGGACACTGAAGCTTTCTTT. Translating gives CASSPRGADTEAFF. Full variable domain (remainder filled in from reference TRBV18 and TRBJ1-1): NAGVMQNPRHLVRRRGQEARLRCSPMKGHSHVYWYRQLPEEGLKFMVYLQKENIIDESGMPKERFSAEFPKEGPSILRIQQVVRGDSAAYFCASSPRGADTEAFFGQGTRLTVV.

The chain recombines TRBV28 with TRBJ2-7, with D tentatively TRBD2 (6 bases). V dropped 5 bases and J dropped 2 bases, with 10 bases sitting between them. This CDR3 contains 13 residues. Germline V gene lookup returns CDR1 MDHEN and CDR2 SYDVKM. The CDR3 DNA reads as TGTGCCAGCAGTGGGGACTTAACCTACGAGCAGTACTTC. Translation: CASSGDLTYEQYF.

V and J are TRBV5-1 and TRBJ2-1, with unresolved D. Per germline, CDR1 SGHRS and CDR2 YFSETQ. V was trimmed by 0 bases and J by 3 bases, leaving 1 base between them. The CDR3 is 12 residues long. The CDR3 is CASSLDYNEQFF. The CDR3 region has the DNA TGCGCCAGCAGCTTGGACTACAATGAGCAGTTCTTC.

The chain uses TRBV4-1 and TRBJ2-7, with D uncertain. CDR3 length: 14 residues. V lost 5 bases, J lost 5 bases, and 16 bases lay in between. Germline CDR1 MGHRA, CDR2 YSYEKL. The CDR3 is CASSRDSLGHEQYF. CDR3 nucleotide sequence: TGCGCCAGCAGCAGGGATTCCCTCGGCCACGAGCAGTACTTC.

V and J are TRBV5-1 and TRBJ1-2; no clear D gene. There are 16 residues in the CDR3. Germline CDR1 reads SGHRS; CDR2 reads YFSETQ. Trimming took 0 bases from V and 6 from J, leaving 18 bases between them. CDR3 nucleotide sequence: TGCGCCAGCAGCTTGGGTGCAGGACGATTGATAGATGGCTACACCTTC. As protein: CASSLGAGRLIDGYTF.

The chain uses TRBV19 and TRBJ2-7; tentative D call: TRBD1 (6 bases). This CDR3 comprises 13 residues. Germline V gene lookup returns CDR1 LNHDA and CDR2 SQIVND (reference sequence). The germline V and J ends were trimmed by 3 bases and 3 bases, with 9 bases remaining between them. Here the CDR3 reads CASSIRGGYEQYF. CDR3 sequence (DNA): TGTGCCAGTAGTATCAGGGGCGGCTACGAGCAGTACTTC. Full variable domain (missing parts from reference TRBV19 and TRBJ2-7): DGGITQSPKYLFRKEGQNVTLSCEQNLNHDAMYWYRQDPGQGLRLIYYSQIVNDFQKGDIAEGYSVSREKKESFPLTVTSAQKNPTAFYLCASSIRGGYEQYFGPGTRLTVT.

This clone turned up a few times. This chain connects TRBV7-2 to TRBJ1-4; D is unclear. Germline-derived CDR1 and CDR2 are SGHTA and FQGNSA. V was pared by 5 bases and J by 5 bases, with 18 bases between. CDR3 size: 16 residues. CDR3 bases: TGTGCCAGCAGCACTACCTCCGGGATCCCCAATGAAAAACTGTTTTTT. Protein sequence: CASSTTSGIPNEKLFF.

This sequence joins TRBV6-1 and TRBJ2-5; 7 bases map to TRBD1. Germline-derived CDR1 and CDR2 are MNHNS and SASEGT. V lost 9 bases and J lost 2; bases outside the gene matches: 9. This CDR3 region has 14 residues. The CDR3 spells CASNKGQRQETQYF. The CDR3 region has the DNA TGTGCCAGTAATAAGGGACAGCGTCAAGAGACCCAGTACTTC.

This clone showed up just once. V and J are TRBV7-3 and TRBJ2-1, with D perhaps matching TRBD2 (5 bases). Trimming shortened V by 2 bases and J by 1 base, and 9 bases separated the two germline ends. This CDR3 region has 15 residues. Looked up from germline, CDR1 is SGHTA and CDR2 is FQGTGA. The CDR3 loop is CASSLSRTSYNEQFF. The CDR3 nucleotides are TGTGCCAGCAGCTTATCCAGGACTTCCTACAATGAGCAGTTCTTC.

The rearrangement joins TRBV7-9 to TRBJ1-1; tentatively, D is TRBD1 (6 bases). With 5 bases removed from V and 3 bases from J, the gap between germline ends came to 19 bases. The V gene's germline CDR1 is SEHNR and CDR2 FQNEAQ (reference sequence). The CDR3 consists of 16 residues. The CDR3 DNA reads TGTGCCAGCAGCCCCGGGGTGGGGGGCGAGGACACTGAAGCTTTCTTT. Translating gives CASSPGVGGEDTEAFF.

The CDR3 DNA reads as TGTGCCAGCGGGAGAACAGGAGCGGTAGGCTACACCTTC. This sequence encodes CASGRTGAVGYTF. The rearrangement uses TRBV27 and TRBJ1-2; D may be TRBD1 (5 bases). Germline V CDR1 and CDR2: MNHEY, SMNVEV (reference sequence). This CDR3 is built from 13 residues. The V and J ends lost 8 bases and 8 bases respectively, with 18 bases between them.

This chain connects TRBV6-5 to TRBJ2-7; D is tentatively TRBD1 or TRBD2 (5 bases each). Germline values: CDR1 MNHEY, CDR2 SVGAGI. Trimming took 6 bases from V and 3 from J, leaving 12 bases between them. The CDR3 has 13 amino acids. CDR3: CASRGRDGYEQYF. CDR3 coding DNA: TGTGCCAGCAGGGGCCGGGACGGCTACGAGCAGTACTTC.

The chain is built from TRBV6-5 and TRBJ2-3; D may correspond to TRBD1 or TRBD2 (5 bases each). V was trimmed by 2 bases and J by 2 bases, leaving 8 bases between them. CDR1 and CDR2 from the germline V gene are MNHEY and SVGAGI. The CDR3 consists of 14 residues. CDR3 loop: CASSYGDDTDTQYF. As DNA, the CDR3 is TGTGCCAGCAGTTACGGGGACGACACAGATACGCAGTATTTT.

The V call is TRBV6-5, the J call TRBJ2-3; no firm D call. CDR1 is MNHEY and CDR2 is SVGAGI in the germline V gene. The germline V and J ends were trimmed by 3 bases and 9 bases, with 16 bases remaining between them. The CDR3 covers 14 residues. In nucleotides, the CDR3 is TGTGCCAGCAGTTATTCACAGACTCAAGGGACGCAGTATTTT. This codes for CASSYSQTQGTQYF.

This clone is a singleton in its sample. As DNA, the CDR3 is TGTGCCAGCAGCCTAGTCTCTATGGGCTACACCTTC. It encodes CASSLVSMGYTF. This chain connects TRBV13 to TRBJ1-2; D ambiguous. The CDR3 length is 12 residues. V was shortened by 5 bases and J by 8 bases, with 12 bases between the two germline ends. Germline CDR1 and CDR2: PRHDT and FYEKMQ (reference sequence).

The V and J genes are TRBV18 and TRBJ1-1; maybe TRBD1 (5 bases). The CDR3 loop spans 13 amino acids. Germline CDR1 and CDR2: KGHSH and LQKENI. V lost 2 bases and J lost 2, with 6 bases in between. The CDR3 sequence: CASSPDSNTEAFF. CDR3 nucleotides: TGTGCCAGCTCACCAGACAGTAACACTGAAGCTTTCTTT. Complete variable domain (other parts from reference TRBV18 and TRBJ1-1): NAGVMQNPRHLVRRRGQEARLRCSPMKGHSHVYWYRQLPEEGLKFMVYLQKENIIDESGMPKERFSAEFPKEGPSILRIQQVVRGDSAAYFCASSPDSNTEAFFGQGTRLTVV.

This clone was seen more than once but under ten times. The chain combines TRBV28 with TRBJ2-7; 8 bases align to TRBD1. V lost 5 bases, J lost 5 bases, and 11 bases stayed unmatched. CDR1 is MDHEN, CDR2 SYDVKM, per germline. The CDR3 is made up of 15 amino acids. The CDR3 is CASSEPWTGQNEQYF. The CDR3 DNA reads as TGTGCCAGCAGTGAACCCTGGACAGGGCAGAACGAGCAGTACTTC.

The chain uses TRBV10-1 and TRBJ2-1; 7 nucleotides agree with TRBD2. Per the germline V gene, CDR1 is WNHNN and CDR2 is SYGVQD (reference sequence). The CDR3 has 16 residues. With 4 bases clipped from V and 0 bases from J, the junction kept 6 bases outside the gene matches. CDR3 region: CASSVSSSGSYNEQFF. The CDR3 bases are TGCGCCAGCAGTGTATCGTCTAGCGGCTCCTACAATGAGCAGTTCTTC.

On this clone itself: In the same sample, other DNA sequences code for this CDR3. The V and J genes are TRBV15 and TRBJ2-3; 12 nucleotides match TRBD2. The V gene's germline CDR1 is LNHNV and CDR2 YYDKDF (reference sequence). With 0 bases clipped from V and 2 bases from J, the junction kept 6 bases outside the gene matches. The CDR3 runs to 18 residues. The CDR3 DNA follows: TGTGCCACCAGCAGAGACCTCCTAGCGGGGGGGATCACAGATACGCAGTATTTT. As protein: CATSRDLLAGGITDTQYF.

The chain couples TRBV28 to TRBJ2-7; D not resolved. From germline, CDR1 is MDHEN and CDR2 SYDVKM. V dropped 6 bases and J dropped 4 bases, with 22 bases sitting between them. This CDR3 region has 16 residues. The DNA for the CDR3 is TGTGCCAGCAGCCAGAACAGCCACCAGGCAGTTTACGAGCAGTACTTC. This encodes CASSQNSHQAVYEQYF.